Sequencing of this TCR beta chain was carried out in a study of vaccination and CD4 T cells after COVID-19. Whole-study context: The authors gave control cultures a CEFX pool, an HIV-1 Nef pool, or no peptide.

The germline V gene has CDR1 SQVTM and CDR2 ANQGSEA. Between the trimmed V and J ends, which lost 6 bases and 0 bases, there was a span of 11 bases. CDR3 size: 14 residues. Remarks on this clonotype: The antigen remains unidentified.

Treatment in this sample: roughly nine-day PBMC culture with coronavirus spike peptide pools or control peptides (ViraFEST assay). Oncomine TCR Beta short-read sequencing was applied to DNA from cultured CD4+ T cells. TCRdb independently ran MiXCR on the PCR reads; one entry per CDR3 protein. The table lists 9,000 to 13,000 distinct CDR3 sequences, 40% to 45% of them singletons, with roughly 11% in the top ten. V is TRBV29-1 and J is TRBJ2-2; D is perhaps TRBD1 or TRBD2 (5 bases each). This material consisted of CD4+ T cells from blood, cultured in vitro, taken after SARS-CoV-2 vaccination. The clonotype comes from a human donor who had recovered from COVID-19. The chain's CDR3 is CSVLGTANTGELFF. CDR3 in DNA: TGCAGCGTCCTCGGGACGGCGAACACCGGGGAGCTGTTTTTT.